Below, 26 T cell receptor beta chains from the same sample are listed, as sequenced in a study of blood T cell repertoires in COVID-19. Using immunoSEQ multiplex PCR, the repertoire was profiled, and TCRdb retains in-frame clones only, with some absent. The sample records about 480,000 clones, 70% to 90% being singletons. The material sequenced was PBMCs or T cells enriched from blood (not recorded which). The receptors originated from a woman aged 40 to 55 who had recovered from COVID-19.

The chain couples TRBV20-1 to TRBJ2-6; 8 bases agree with TRBD1. The length of the CDR3 is 18 residues. The V gene's germline CDR1 is DFQATT and CDR2 SNEGSKA (reference sequence). V lost 3 bases and J lost 4; bases outside the gene matches: 14. The CDR3 sequence is CSASVPGGAGTGANVLTF. DNA for the CDR3: TGCAGTGCTAGTGTGCCAGGGGGCGCTGGGACGGGGGCCAACGTCCTGACTTTC.

This chain uses TRBV27 with TRBJ1-5; 8 nucleotides align to TRBD1. The CDR3 runs 16 residues. The V gene end was trimmed by 5 bases and the J gene end by 5 bases; junction bases not matched to a gene: 11. Germline V gene data show CDR1 as MNHEY and CDR2 as SMNVEV (reference sequence). The CDR3 loop reads CASSRSMDRAHQPQHF. CDR3 in DNA: TGTGCCAGCAGTCGATCCATGGACAGGGCCCATCAGCCCCAGCATTTT.

The CDR3 DNA is TGTGCCACCGCCCCCGGGACTAGCGGCCCTTGGGGGAAAGAGACCCAGTACTTC. Encoded protein: CATAPGTSGPWGKETQYF. This chain connects TRBV24-1 to TRBJ2-5; 11 bases map to TRBD2. With 9 bases clipped from V and 3 bases from J, the junction kept 17 bases outside the gene matches. This CDR3 has 18 residues. Germline V gene lookup returns CDR1 KGHDR and CDR2 SFDVKD.

The CDR3 here is CASSLSLRDTYEQYF. In nucleotides, the CDR3 is TGCGCCAGCAGCTTGTCGTTAAGGGACACCTACGAGCAGTACTTC. The chain employs TRBV5-1 and TRBJ2-7; a possible D gene is TRBD1 (6 bases). The CDR3 spans 15 residues. Germline CDR1 reads SGHRS; CDR2 reads YFSETQ. Trimming stripped 1 base from V and 2 bases from J, with 13 bases between.

The CDR3 sequence: CASSATGSNTGELFF. CDR3 in DNA: TGTGCCAGCAGCGCCACAGGGTCGAACACCGGGGAGCTGTTTTTT. The chain recombines TRBV7-8 with TRBJ2-2, with D tentatively TRBD1 (6 bases). Between the trimmed V and J ends, which lost 5 bases and 0 bases, there was a span of 10 bases. The CDR3 runs to 15 residues. Germline V gene sequence: CDR1 SGHVS, CDR2 FQNEAQ.

The V gene is TRBV9, the J gene TRBJ2-7, with TRBD1 identical over 12 bases. Germline V gives CDR1 SGDLS, CDR2 YYNGEE. V was pared by 5 bases and J by 5 bases, with 8 bases of the junction left unmatched. The CDR3 totals 15 residues. CDR3 DNA sequence: TGTGCCAGCAGTGCTCCTGGGACAGGGGGCGACGAGCAGTACTTC. Amino acids: CASSAPGTGGDEQYF.

The rearrangement links TRBV5-1 to TRBJ2-7; D not resolved. Germline-derived CDR1 and CDR2 are SGHRS and YFSETQ. V shed 4 bases and J shed 4 bases, with 9 bases lying between them. The CDR3 contains 12 residues. DNA for the CDR3: TGCGCCAGCAGCCCCTCGGTTTACGAGCAGTACTTC. Encoded protein: CASSPSVYEQYF. Drawing the rest from reference TRBV5-1 and TRBJ2-7, the complete variable domain is KAGVTQTPRYLIKTRGQQVTLSCSPISGHRSVSWYQQTPGQGLQFLFEYFSETQRNKGNFPGRFSGRQFSNSRSEMNVSTLELGDSALYLCASSPSVYEQYFGPGTRLTVT.

The rearrangement joins TRBV7-4 to TRBJ1-5; TRBD1 agrees at 7 bases. V lost 5 bases to trimming and J lost 9 bases; unmatched junction nucleotides: 7. The CDR3 has 13 residues. Germline CDR1 SGHVT, CDR2 SQSDAQ. CDR3 DNA: TGTGCCAGCAGCCCCAGACAGGGCCTGCCCCAGCATTTT. This gives the protein CASSPRQGLPQHF.

CDR3 in amino acids: CASSREGQGAQGYTF. CDR3 DNA: TGCGCCAGCAGCCGAGAAGGACAGGGGGCGCAGGGCTACACCTTC. The rearrangement links TRBV4-1 to TRBJ1-2, with 11 bases matching TRBD1. The J segment lost 8 bases and the V segment lost 4 bases, leaving 9 bases of the junction unmatched. Germline V lookup: CDR1 MGHRA, CDR2 YSYEKL. The CDR3 runs to 15 residues.

Here the CDR3 reads CASSFITDTEAFF. CDR3 nucleotide sequence: TGTGCCAGCAGCTTCATTACAGACACTGAAGCTTTCTTT. The V call is TRBV13, the J call TRBJ1-1, with unresolved D. V shed 3 bases and J shed 3 bases, with 8 bases lying between them. This CDR3 contains 13 residues. Germline CDR1 PRHDT, CDR2 FYEKMQ (reference sequence).

This clone appeared once. The rearrangement uses TRBV4-3 and TRBJ2-7, with TRBD2 matching 14 bases. Trimming at V came to 2 bases and at J to 6 bases, leaving 9 bases not matched to a gene. This CDR3 region has 17 residues. Germline V gives CDR1 LGHNA, CDR2 YSLEER. Here the CDR3 DNA reads TGCGCCAGCAGCCAACGGCCCCGACTAGCGGGAGGGCGCGAGCAGTACTTC. The encoded protein is CASSQRPRLAGGREQYF.

This clone turned up a few times. The chain uses TRBV27 and TRBJ2-2; D is uncertain. Germline CDR1 reads MNHEY; CDR2 reads SMNVEV (reference sequence). The CDR3 consists of 16 residues. Trimming removed 4 bases from V and 6 bases from J, with 18 bases in between. The CDR3 is CASSSVLSVLSGELFF. In nucleotides, the CDR3 is TGTGCCAGCAGTTCAGTATTAAGTGTGCTCTCCGGGGAGCTGTTTTTT.

The V gene is TRBV5-1, the J gene TRBJ1-3; D unclear. Germline V CDR1 and CDR2: SGHRS, YFSETQ. Trimming stripped 0 bases from V and 0 bases from J, with 7 bases between. The CDR3 loop spans 15 amino acids. CDR3 loop: CASSLGGDSGNTIYF. The CDR3 nucleotides read TGCGCCAGCAGCTTGGGAGGAGACTCTGGAAACACCATATATTTT.

The chain links TRBV4-1 to TRBJ2-3; perhaps TRBD1 as D (5 bases). The germline V gene encodes CDR1 MGHRA and CDR2 YSYEKL. The length of the CDR3 is 15 residues. Trimming cost V 2 bases and J 14 bases, with 23 bases left between them. This CDR3 is CASSQQLSGPMGPYF. DNA for the CDR3: TGCGCCAGCAGCCAACAACTATCCGGGCCGATGGGGCCGTATTTT.

CDR3 region: CASGTLLTGQRRGQPQHF. CDR3 DNA: TGTGCTAGTGGTACCTTGTTGACAGGCCAAAGGCGGGGGCAGCCCCAGCATTTT. V usage is TRBV12-5 and J usage is TRBJ1-5, with D maybe TRBD1 (6 bases). From germline, CDR1 is LGHNT and CDR2 FRNRAP. V gave up 5 bases and J gave up 7 bases, with 27 bases separating them. The CDR3 sequence is 18 residues long.

This chain links TRBV5-6 with TRBJ2-6; D unresolved. This CDR3 region has 17 residues. Trimming took off 4 bases at V and 1 base at J, with 15 bases between the two ends. Germline V CDR1 and CDR2: SGHDT, YYEEEE. The CDR3 coding sequence is TGTGCCAGCAGCCAAGATGCGGCGTTTTCTGGGGCCAACGTCCTGACTTTC. Translated: CASSQDAAFSGANVLTF.

This chain connects TRBV18 to TRBJ2-5; tentatively, D is TRBD2 (7 bases). V lost 5 bases to trimming and J lost 4 bases, with 17 bases between them. CDR1 and CDR2 from the germline V gene are KGHSH and LQKENI. The CDR3 consists of 15 residues. CDR3 in amino acids: CASSIQGGSLETQYF. The CDR3 DNA sequence: TGTGCCAGCTCAATACAGGGAGGGAGTTTAGAGACCCAGTACTTC.

In regard to this clone: The identical CDR3 is also encoded by other nucleotide sequences in the sample. The J gene is TRBJ1-5, the V gene TRBV7-9, with TRBD1 matching over 9 bases. Germline CDR1 is SEHNR and CDR2 is FQNEAQ (reference sequence). V shed 4 bases, J shed 7 bases, and the junction held 5 bases outside the gene matches. This CDR3 is built from 14 residues. CDR3 in amino acids: CASSSGTGNQPQHF. DNA for the CDR3: TGTGCCAGCAGCTCCGGGACAGGGAACCAGCCCCAGCATTTT.

This clone showed up just once. This chain uses TRBV11-2 with TRBJ2-1; no reliable D call. This CDR3 region has 15 residues. V dropped 1 base and J dropped 0 bases, with 7 bases sitting between them. CDR1 and CDR2 from the germline V gene are SGHAT and FQNNGV. The CDR3 DNA sequence: TGTGCCAGCAGCTTAGGTCTGAGCTCCTACAATGAGCAGTTCTTC. Amino acid sequence: CASSLGLSSYNEQFF.

The genes are TRBV21-1 and TRBJ2-7; the D call TRBD1 from the table was never checked on the DNA. TRBV21-1 is a pseudogene. The CDR3 has 16 amino acids. Written as DNA, the CDR3 is TGTGCCAGCAGCGCACGGGACAGAATGCCGACCTACGAGCAGTACTTC. This codes for CASSARDRMPTYEQYF.

V is TRBV7-2 and J is TRBJ1-5; no clear D. CDR3 size: 15 residues. The V gene's germline CDR1 is SGHTA and CDR2 FQGNSA. The germline V and J ends were trimmed by 1 base and 4 bases, with 11 bases remaining between them. CDR3 coding DNA: TGTGCCAGCAGCTTAGGTGGAGTTGCAAATCAGCCCCAGCATTTT. It encodes CASSLGGVANQPQHF.

The V and J genes are TRBV5-1 and TRBJ2-5, with 10 bases aligning to TRBD2. This CDR3 has 16 amino acids. V lost 3 bases and J lost 3; bases outside the gene matches: 8. Germline V CDR1 and CDR2: SGHRS, YFSETQ. As DNA, the CDR3 is TGCGCCAGCAGCTCCAAAAGCGGGAGGGGGGAAGAGACCCAGTACTTC. It is translated as CASSSKSGRGEETQYF.

The chain links TRBV6-1 to TRBJ1-1; no definite D call. V was trimmed by 2 bases and J by 3 bases, leaving 16 bases between them. Germline CDR1 reads MNHNS; CDR2 reads SASEGT. CDR3 length equals 16 residues. The CDR3 loop reads CASSERRSSPDTEAFF. CDR3 DNA sequence: TGTGCCAGCAGTGAACGGAGGTCATCTCCAGACACTGAAGCTTTCTTT.

This clone was seen once. This chain connects TRBV19 to TRBJ1-1; 10 bases agree with TRBD1. This CDR3 has 13 residues. The germline V gene has CDR1 LNHDA and CDR2 SQIVND (reference sequence). V was clipped by 9 bases and J by 4 bases; unmatched bases: 5. The CDR3 DNA is TGTGCCAGCAGACAGGGGGCGGGCACTGAAGCTTTCTTT. Translation gives CASRQGAGTEAFF.

The rearrangement uses TRBV5-1 and TRBJ1-2, with D perhaps TRBD1 (5 bases). The V end was cut by 4 bases, the J end by 3 bases, with 10 bases between. Germline CDR1 and CDR2: SGHRS and YFSETQ. The CDR3 consists of 13 residues. This chain's CDR3 is CASSIPGDYGYTF. CDR3 nucleotides: TGCGCCAGCAGCATACCGGGGGACTATGGCTACACCTTC. Full variable domain (outside the CDR3, taken from reference TRBV5-1 and TRBJ1-2): KAGVTQTPRYLIKTRGQQVTLSCSPISGHRSVSWYQQTPGQGLQFLFEYFSETQRNKGNFPGRFSGRQFSNSRSEMNVSTLELGDSALYLCASSIPGDYGYTFGSGTRLTVV.

This chain uses TRBV18 with TRBJ2-7, with D perhaps TRBD2 (5 bases). The CDR3 is 15 residues long. Germline CDR1 is KGHSH and CDR2 is LQKENI. Trimming took 2 bases from V and 3 from J, leaving 14 bases between them. The CDR3, as DNA: TGTGCCAGCTCACCAGGTGTCCGGGATTACTACGAGCAGTACTTC. This codes for CASSPGVRDYYEQYF.